The 2 T cell receptor beta chains listed next were all sequenced from one sample in a study of T cell clonality in common variable immunodeficiency. Some clones are missing from TCRdb's copy, which holds only in-frame ones; the method was immunoSEQ multiplex PCR. This repertoire lists approximately 75,000 clones without singletons; 0.8% sits in the top ten. Sequencing was performed on peripheral blood mononuclear cells. The receptor source for this set is a person between 18 and 75 years old in good health.

This clone was counted ten times or more. Coverage ceases 3 residues before the CDR3 finishes, and the germline J gene fills in the end. The chain combines TRBV4-1 with TRBJ2-1; the match to TRBD2 covers 8 bases. The length of the CDR3 is 15 residues. Trimming at V came to 7 bases and at J to 6 bases, leaving 11 bases not matched to a gene. Looked up from germline, CDR1 is MGHRA and CDR2 is YSYEKL. CDR3 DNA (partial): TGCGCCAGCACGCTAATGGCGGGAGGAGGCAATGAG. Its protein is CASTLMAGGGNE. The entire CDR3 protein is CASTLMAGGGNEQFF.

This clone was recorded many times. The read gets to within 3 residues of the CDR3 end, and the germline J gene fills in the rest. This chain joins TRBV27 and TRBJ2-1; 9 bases are a match to TRBD1. Germline V lookup: CDR1 MNHEY, CDR2 SMNVEV (reference sequence). The CDR3 sequence is 14 residues long. With V trimmed by 3 bases and J by 7 bases, 4 bases remained unmatched. The sequenced CDR3 bases are TGTGCCAGCAGTTTGGACAGGGGATGGAATGAG. Translating gives CASSLDRGWNE. The full CDR3 reads CASSLDRGWNEQFF.